These T cell receptor beta chains were read from a single sample in a study of blood T cell repertoires in COVID-19. TCRdb's copy holds only in-frame clones and misses some; the assay was immunoSEQ multiplex PCR. The data contain around 370,000 clones, around nine tenths of them seen just once; the ten biggest clones take up about 7%. The specimen sequenced was peripheral blood. These receptors were collected from a woman aged 65 to 85 with COVID-19, enrolled during active disease. CDR3s include the opening cysteine and the closing phenylalanine or tryptophan. A D gene is named only where the DNA matches it firmly. The listing skips clone size in some rows; elsewhere it reads once, few, many or a size class.

j_gene | abundance | d_gene | v_gene | CDR3nt | CDR3aa
TRBJ1-2 | NA | TRBD1 | TRBV12-5 | TGTGCTAGTGGTTTGGAAGGACAGGCGACCAAGAACTATGGCTACACCTTC | CASGLEGQATKNYGYTF
TRBJ1-2 | once | TRBD1 | TRBV27 | TGTGCCAGCAGTTTCGACAACAGGGGAGGCTACACCTTC | CASSFDNRGGYTF
TRBJ2-2 | NA | NA | TRBV19 | TGTGCCAGTACCCCCGGGATTTACACCGGGGAGCTGTTTTTT | CASTPGIYTGELFF
TRBJ1-5 | NA | NA | TRBV6-5 | TGTGCCAGCAGTTACTTCGGAGGGCAGCCCCAGCATTTT | CASSYFGGQPQHF
TRBJ2-3 | NA | TRBD2 | TRBV2 | TGTGCCAGCAGCGGACTAGTCCCTGGGGATACGCAGTATTTT | CASSGLVPGDTQYF
TRBJ1-2 | NA | TRBD1 | TRBV5-1 | TGCGCCAGCAGGAGGACAGGGGTTGAGAATGGCTACACCTTC | CASRRTGVENGYTF
TRBJ1-3 | NA | TRBD1 | TRBV7-2 | TGTGCCAGCAGCTCACCCACGGACAGGGGGCTTAGAAACACCATATATTTT | CASSSPTDRGLRNTIYF
TRBJ1-2 | NA | TRBD1 | TRBV6-5 | TGTGCCAGCAGTTCCAGACAGGGGGTAGGGTATGGCTACACCTTC | CASSSRQGVGYGYTF
TRBJ2-1 | NA | TRBD1 | TRBV11-2 | TGTGCCAGCAGCTCTAACAGGGGTGAGCAGTTCTTC | CASSSNRGEQFF
TRBJ1-5 | NA | NA | TRBV6-5 | TGTGCCAGCACCCCGGACAGACCCAATCAGCCCCAGCATTTT | CASTPDRPNQPQHF
TRBJ2-1 | NA | TRBD2 | TRBV5-1 | TGCGCCAGCAGTCCGCTAGCGGGGGCGAATGAGCAGTTCTTC | CASSPLAGANEQFF
TRBJ2-1 | NA | TRBD1 | TRBV9 | TGTGCCAGCAGCGTGGGACAGGGGGCAGGGAATGAGCAGTTCTTC | CASSVGQGAGNEQFF
TRBJ1-5 | NA | TRBD1 | TRBV19 | TGTGCCAGTCTCGAGGACAGGGCGGAGAGGGGCAATCAGCCCCAGCATTTT | CASLEDRAERGNQPQHF
TRBJ2-6 | NA | NA | TRBV4-3 | TGCGCCAGCAGCCAAGATCCAGTAAGTGTCTCTGGGGCCAACGTCCTGACTTTC | CASSQDPVSVSGANVLTF
TRBJ2-1 | NA | NA | TRBV7-8 | TGTGCCAGCAGCTTATTAGAGCGGCCGGGGAATGAGCAGTTCTTC | CASSLLERPGNEQFF
TRBJ2-3 | NA | TRBD2 | TRBV7-2 | TGTGCCAGCAGCCTTGTAGCGGGGGGAGGGTCAGATACGCAGTATTTT | CASSLVAGGGSDTQYF
TRBJ2-7 | NA | TRBD1 | TRBV6-5 | TGTGCCAGCAGGGGGACAGGGGGTAGGGTCTACGAGCAGTACTTC | CASRGTGGRVYEQYF
TRBJ2-5 | NA | NA | TRBV12-3/TRBV12-4 | TGTGCCAGCAGCCGACTACTCCAAGAGACCCAGTACTTC | CASSRLLQETQYF
TRBJ1-2 | NA | TRBD1 | TRBV2 | TGTGCCAGCAGTTTACAGGGGGCGCCAGACTATGGCTACACCTTC | CASSLQGAPDYGYTF
TRBJ2-7 | NA | NA | TRBV27 | TGTGCCAGCAGTTTTTGGGGGGAATCCTACGAGCAGTACTTC | CASSFWGESYEQYF
TRBJ1-1 | NA | NA | TRBV21-1 | TGTGCCAGCAGCAACCGGGGCGGGAATACTGAAGCTTTCTTT | CASSNRGGNTEAFF
TRBJ2-3 | NA | NA | TRBV27 | TGTGCCAGCAGTCCCCTTTCTAGCACAGATACGCAGTATTTT | CASSPLSSTDTQYF